What follows are 32 T cell receptor beta chains derived from one specimen sequenced in a study of naive and memory T cell subsets. Study conclusions and caveats: Possibly reflecting memory cells re-expressing CD45RA, a few larger clonotypes occurred in naive repertoires, especially CD8.

An equimolar mix of two oligonucleotides served as the beta constant-region primer for TRBC1 and TRBC2. The ligated cDNA underwent four PCR rounds using SP2 and nested alpha and beta constant-region primers. One entry per CDR3 protein results from TCRdb running MiXCR on the UMI-ligation and nested PCR reads. The sample contains fewer than 150,000 distinct CDR3 sequences, more than 15% of which appear only once. What these receptors recognize is not known. The sequenced sample consisted of naive CD8+ T cells from blood. The source is a human donor in good health.

The V gene is TRBV6-5, the J gene TRBJ2-2; 8 bases are shared with TRBD1. The junction had 8 bases not matched to a gene; V was cut back by 5 bases and J by 9 bases. The length of the CDR3 is 14 residues. Germline CDR1 MNHEY, CDR2 SVGAGI. CDR3 in DNA: TGTGCCAGCAGTGTGCAGGGGGCTACCCGGGAGCTGTTTTTT. This translates into CASSVQGATRELFF.

This chain uses TRBV5-6 with TRBJ1-1, with D maybe TRBD1 (5 bases). The V and J ends lost 0 bases and 8 bases respectively, with 20 bases between them. CDR3 length: 16 amino acids. CDR1 and CDR2 (germline): SGHDT, YYEEEE. The DNA for the CDR3 is TGTGCCAGCAGCTTGGAAGCTGGAGGGGCGGCGGGAGAAGCTTTCTTT. Protein: CASSLEAGGAAGEAFF.

This clonotype was observed a few times. The V gene is TRBV10-3, the J gene TRBJ2-5; possibly TRBD1 or TRBD2 for D (5 bases each). This CDR3 is built from 16 residues. Per the germline V gene, CDR1 is ENHRY and CDR2 is SYGVKD. Trimming took off 3 bases at V and 2 bases at J, with 16 bases between the two ends. CDR3 in amino acids: CAISEFPGPLQETQYF. In DNA form, the CDR3 reads TGTGCCATCAGTGAATTTCCGGGACCCCTACAAGAGACCCAGTACTTC.

This clonotype showed up just a few times. The chain is built from TRBV28 and TRBJ2-7; TRBD1 is a possible D gene (6 bases). The germline V and J ends were trimmed by 5 bases and 3 bases, with 11 bases remaining between them. Germline CDR1 reads MDHEN; CDR2 reads SYDVKM. This CDR3 comprises 13 residues. This chain's CDR3 is CASSVNRDYEQYF. CDR3 DNA sequence: TGTGCCAGCAGTGTAAACAGGGACTACGAGCAGTACTTC.

The genes are TRBV7-9 and TRBJ2-5, with 8 bases identical to TRBD2. The CDR3 totals 12 residues. Germline-derived CDR1 and CDR2 are SEHNR and FQNEAQ (reference sequence). Trimming removed 8 bases from V and 4 bases from J; junction bases left unmatched: 3. This CDR3 is CASGAGVETQYF. Here the CDR3 DNA reads TGTGCCAGCGGAGCGGGAGTAGAGACCCAGTACTTC. Looking up the rest from reference TRBV7-9 and TRBJ2-5 gives the full variable domain: DTGVSQNPRHKITKRGQNVTFRCDPISEHNRLYWYRQTLGQGPEFLTYFQNEAQLEKSRLLSDRFSAERPKGSFSTLEIQRTEQGDSAMYLCASGAGVETQYFGPGTRLLVL.

CDR3 residues: CAWSVQVFREPQHF. The CDR3 region has the DNA TGTGCCTGGAGTGTACAGGTATTTAGGGAGCCCCAGCATTTT. This chain links TRBV30 with TRBJ1-5; D might be TRBD1 (5 bases). The CDR3 covers 14 residues. The V end lost 0 bases, the J end lost 8 bases, and 14 bases lay between the germline ends. Germline assignment: CDR1 GTSNPN and CDR2 SVGIG (reference sequence).

A few counts support this clonotype. The chain couples TRBV5-5 to TRBJ2-4; D is uncertain. V lost 0 bases to trimming and J lost 2 bases, with 9 bases between them. CDR3 length: 15 amino acids. CDR1 and CDR2 from the germline V gene are SGHKS and YYEKEE (reference sequence). This CDR3 is CASSLVFLTKNIQYF. The CDR3 DNA reads as TGTGCCAGCAGCTTGGTCTTCCTTACCAAAAACATTCAGTACTTC. Drawing the rest from reference TRBV5-5 and TRBJ2-4, the complete variable domain is DAGVTQSPTHLIKTRGQQVTLRCSPISGHKSVSWYQQVLGQGPQFIFQYYEKEERGRGNFPDRFSARQFPNYSSELNVNALLLGDSALYLCASSLVFLTKNIQYFGAGTRLSVL.

The chain carries TRBV14 and TRBJ2-2; TRBD1 might be the D (6 bases). This CDR3 comprises 14 residues. Germline-derived CDR1 and CDR2 are SGHDN and FVKESK. V shed 4 bases and J shed 6 bases, with 12 bases lying between them. The CDR3 nucleotides read TGTGCCAGCAGCCCGTACACAGGGCCCGGGGAGCTGTTTTTT. Translating it yields CASSPYTGPGELFF.

This rearrangement joins TRBV28 to TRBJ2-2, with 8 bases lining up with TRBD2. J was trimmed by 2 bases and V by 8 bases; bases with no gene match: 19. This CDR3 has 19 amino acids. Germline CDR1 and CDR2: MDHEN and SYDVKM. The CDR3 nucleotides are TGTGCCAGCGTTTCCCCAAATACCCTAGCGGGTTCCAACACCGGGGAGCTGTTTTTT. This translates into CASVSPNTLAGSNTGELFF. The whole variable domain, filled in from reference TRBV28 and TRBJ2-2, reads DVKVTQSSRYLVKRTGEKVFLECVQDMDHENMFWYRQDPGLGLRLIYFSYDVKMKEKGDIPEGYSVSREKKERFSLILESASTNQTSMYLCASVSPNTLAGSNTGELFFGEGSRLTVL.

A word on this clonotype: At one end, the junction sequence differs from germline, possibly due to a read error. CDR3 in DNA: TGTGCCAGCAGCGGAGACAGGGCGGCCTACAATGAGCAGTTATTC. This translates into CASSGDRAAYNEQLF. This sequence joins TRBV9 and TRBJ2-1, with 7 bases matching TRBD1. This CDR3 has 15 residues. The germline gives CDR1 SGDLS, CDR2 YYNGEE.

The chain joins TRBV5-4 to TRBJ1-5, with 9 positions matching TRBD1. The CDR3 runs 15 residues. J gave up 1 base and V 4 bases, and 3 bases lay outside the gene matches. Germline CDR1 and CDR2: SGHNT and YYREEE (reference sequence). The DNA of the CDR3 is TGTGCCAGCAGCGAGACAGGGGGAAGCAATCAGCCCCAGCATTTT. Protein product: CASSETGGSNQPQHF.

This chain joins TRBV6-5 and TRBJ1-1, with TRBD1 as a possible D gene (6 bases). The length of the CDR3 is 16 residues. V was trimmed by 5 bases and J by 3 bases, leaving 19 bases between them. Germline V gene sequence: CDR1 MNHEY, CDR2 SVGAGI. The CDR3 region is CASSQYQGFADTEAFF. As DNA, the CDR3 is TGTGCCAGCAGTCAATACCAGGGGTTCGCGGACACTGAAGCTTTCTTT.

The J gene is TRBJ2-3, the V gene TRBV11-2; D may be TRBD2 (6 bases). CDR3 length: 16 residues. The germline V gene encodes CDR1 SGHAT and CDR2 FQNNGV. V was pared by 5 bases and J by 4 bases, with 19 bases between. CDR3 region: CASSPSSALRADTQYF. The CDR3, as DNA: TGTGCCAGCAGCCCATCTAGCGCTCTCAGGGCAGATACGCAGTATTTT.

This clonotype was seen many times. The rearrangement links TRBV11-2 to TRBJ2-3, with D hard to call. Trimming shortened V by 0 bases and J by 2 bases, and 6 bases separated the two germline ends. Germline CDR1 SGHAT, CDR2 FQNNGV. This CDR3 has 14 amino acids. DNA of the CDR3: TGTGCCAGCAGCTTAGAGGGATTCACAGATACGCAGTATTTT. Its translation is CASSLEGFTDTQYF. Together with reference TRBV11-2 and TRBJ2-3, the CDR3 gives the full variable domain: EAGVAQSPRYKIIEKRQSVAFWCNPISGHATLYWYQQILGQGPKLLIQFQNNGVVDDSQLPKDRFSAERLKGVDSTLKIQPAKLEDSAVYLCASSLEGFTDTQYFGPGTRLTVL.

This clonotype showed up just a few times. V is TRBV4-1 and J is TRBJ1-1; the match to TRBD1 covers 7 bases. CDR3 length equals 13 residues. CDR1 and CDR2 from the germline V gene are MGHRA and YSYEKL. The ends lost 0 bases at V and 10 bases at J; junction bases unmatched: 5. The CDR3 DNA reads TGCGCCAGCAGCCAAGAAGGGGGCCTCCCAGCTTTCTTT. It is translated as CASSQEGGLPAFF.

This clonotype was counted between two and nine times. The chain has TRBV4-1 and TRBJ2-7; D may be TRBD2 (5 bases). V was clipped by 1 base and J by 3 bases, with 13 bases between them. This CDR3 is 15 amino acids long. Germline CDR1 MGHRA, CDR2 YSYEKL. CDR3 sequence: CASSQVRGSLYEQYF. The CDR3 DNA sequence: TGCGCCAGCAGCCAAGTACGAGGGAGCCTCTACGAGCAGTACTTC.

The chain has TRBV5-6 and TRBJ1-1; TRBD1 matches at 10 bases. Looked up from germline, CDR1 is SGHDT and CDR2 is YYEEEE. The CDR3 covers 17 residues. V dropped 4 bases and J dropped 3; count of bases not matched to a gene: 12. DNA of the CDR3: TGTGCCAGCAGCACAACCGACAGGGGGCCGATGGACACTGAAGCTTTCTTT. Protein: CASSTTDRGPMDTEAFF.

For the CDR3, the DNA is TGTGCCAGCAGCCAAGATCTTAGGGGTTTCCCCGGGGAGCTGTTTTTT. Translation gives CASSQDLRGFPGELFF. This sequence joins TRBV14 and TRBJ2-2, with a tentative D call TRBD1 (5 bases). Germline lookup yields CDR1 SGHDN and CDR2 FVKESK. CDR3 length: 16 amino acids. Trimming removed 0 bases from V and 6 bases from J, with 14 bases in between.

The chain recombines TRBV27 with TRBJ2-2, with 7 positions matching TRBD1. The V and J ends lost 1 base and 7 bases, in that order; junction bases with no gene match: 9. Germline V gene sequence: CDR1 MNHEY, CDR2 SMNVEV (reference sequence). The CDR3 runs to 16 residues. In nucleotides, the CDR3 is TGTGCCAGCAGTTTATATGGGACAGTAGATGTCGGGGAGCTGTTTTTT. Its protein is CASSLYGTVDVGELFF.

This clonotype was seen only a few times. J is TRBJ2-7 and V is TRBV7-2, with 7 bases matching TRBD1. V gave up 5 bases and J gave up 4 bases; unmatched junction bases: 11. Germline values: CDR1 SGHTA, CDR2 FQGNSA. The CDR3 has 15 residues. CDR3 sequence reads: CASSTPLTGWYEQYF. The CDR3 bases are TGTGCCAGCAGCACCCCCCTGACAGGGTGGTACGAGCAGTACTTC.

The rearrangement uses TRBV11-2 and TRBJ2-1; D might be TRBD2 (5 bases). V was trimmed by 1 base and J by 4 bases, leaving 8 bases between them. The CDR3 covers 14 residues. Germline V gene data show CDR1 as SGHAT and CDR2 as FQNNGV. CDR3 loop: CASSLATSYNEQFF. The CDR3 region has the DNA TGTGCCAGCAGCTTAGCAACTAGTTACAATGAGCAGTTCTTC.

This clonotype turned up a few times. The chain carries TRBV7-9 and TRBJ1-5; no definite D call. Germline V gene data show CDR1 as SEHNR and CDR2 as FQNEAQ (reference sequence). The CDR3 has 12 amino acids. Deletions cut 0 bases from V and 8 bases from J, with 5 bases between. CDR3 sequence: CASSLAVEPQHF. CDR3 nucleotides: TGTGCCAGCAGCTTAGCCGTGGAGCCCCAGCATTTT.

The chain couples TRBV12-3 or TRBV12-4 to TRBJ1-5; D ambiguous. V lost 4 bases to trimming and J lost 11 bases, with 12 bases between them. The CDR3 extends over 12 amino acids. In nucleotides, the CDR3 is TGTGCCAGCAGTTCCTACTCGGCCGCCCAGCATTTT. It translates to CASSSYSAAQHF.

This clonotype came up a few times. The V call is TRBV19, the J call TRBJ1-2, with D uncertain. V was cut by 3 bases and J by 7 bases, with 15 bases left in between. This CDR3 is built from 14 residues. Germline CDR1 reads LNHDA; CDR2 reads SQIVND (reference sequence). The CDR3 region has the DNA TGTGCCAGTAGTATCCCGGGAGCCATTAGTGGCTACACCTTC. It codes for CASSIPGAISGYTF.

The rearrangement links TRBV11-3 to TRBJ2-5; D tentatively fits TRBD1 or TRBD2 (5 bases each). The CDR3 runs to 14 residues. Deletions cut 4 bases from V and 3 bases from J, with 12 bases between. Germline V lookup: CDR1 SGHNT, CDR2 YENEEA. The CDR3 protein is CASSSRGAEETQYF. CDR3 bases: TGTGCCAGCAGCTCCAGAGGGGCAGAAGAGACCCAGTACTTC.

This clonotype was found a few times. The chain is built from TRBV29-1 and TRBJ2-3; D is unresolved. The germline V gene has CDR1 SQVTM and CDR2 ANQGSEA. The CDR3 runs to 12 residues. Trimming took off 3 bases at V and 0 bases at J, with 4 bases between the two ends. Here the CDR3 reads CSVETSTDTQYF. The CDR3 nucleotides read TGCAGCGTTGAGACTAGCACAGATACGCAGTATTTT.

The chain links TRBV9 to TRBJ2-7; D might be TRBD1 (5 bases). V was trimmed by 4 bases and J by 3 bases, leaving 14 bases between them. Germline V gives CDR1 SGDLS, CDR2 YYNGEE. This CDR3 has 14 amino acids. The CDR3 loop is CASSPNSRVYEQYF. DNA of the CDR3: TGTGCCAGCAGCCCCAACTCCAGGGTCTACGAGCAGTACTTC.

This clonotype occurred a few times. This rearrangement joins TRBV12-5 to TRBJ2-1, with D hard to call. CDR1 is LGHNT and CDR2 is FRNRAP in the germline V gene. CDR3 length: 13 residues. The germline V and J ends were trimmed by 3 bases and 6 bases, with 9 bases remaining between them. CDR3 nucleotides: TGTGCTAGTGGTTTTTCGACCGGCAATGAGCAGTTCTTC. Its translation: CASGFSTGNEQFF.

This clonotype was counted a few times. V gene TRBV27 combines with J gene TRBJ2-1; D might be TRBD1 (5 bases). Germline CDR1 reads MNHEY; CDR2 reads SMNVEV (reference sequence). V was trimmed by 5 bases and J by 6 bases, leaving 11 bases between them. The CDR3 is made up of 13 amino acids. The CDR3 DNA is TGTGCCAGCAGTGGGGCAGGGATCAATGAGCAGTTCTTC. Amino acids: CASSGAGINEQFF.

This clonotype has a handful of counts. The chain joins TRBV15 to TRBJ2-7; 8 positions agree with TRBD2. Germline CDR1 and CDR2: LNHNV and YYDKDF (reference sequence). The CDR3 loop spans 15 amino acids. J lost 5 bases, V lost 4 bases, and 10 bases had no gene match. The CDR3 protein is CATSTSAGAMDEQYF. The CDR3 DNA reads as TGTGCCACCAGCACTTCAGCGGGAGCGATGGACGAGCAGTACTTC.

This clonotype was observed a few times. This chain links TRBV6-4 with TRBJ2-7, with a tentative D call TRBD2 (6 bases). The CDR3 contains 12 residues. Trimming cost V 7 bases and J 5 bases, with 12 bases left between them. Looked up from germline, CDR1 is MRHNA and CDR2 is SNTAGT. CDR3 protein: CASIGGIHEQYF. The CDR3 DNA sequence: TGTGCCAGCATTGGCGGGATCCACGAGCAGTACTTC.

This clonotype was counted only a few times. The chain carries TRBV7-9 and TRBJ2-7; D perhaps matches TRBD1 (6 bases). The V gene lost 4 bases and the J gene lost 4 bases, with 17 bases spanning the gap. The CDR3 is 15 residues long. Germline CDR1 SEHNR, CDR2 FQNEAQ (reference sequence). The CDR3 nucleotides are TGTGCCAGCAGCTCCCAGCGCACTAGGGGGTACGAGCAGTACTTC. Protein product: CASSSQRTRGYEQYF.